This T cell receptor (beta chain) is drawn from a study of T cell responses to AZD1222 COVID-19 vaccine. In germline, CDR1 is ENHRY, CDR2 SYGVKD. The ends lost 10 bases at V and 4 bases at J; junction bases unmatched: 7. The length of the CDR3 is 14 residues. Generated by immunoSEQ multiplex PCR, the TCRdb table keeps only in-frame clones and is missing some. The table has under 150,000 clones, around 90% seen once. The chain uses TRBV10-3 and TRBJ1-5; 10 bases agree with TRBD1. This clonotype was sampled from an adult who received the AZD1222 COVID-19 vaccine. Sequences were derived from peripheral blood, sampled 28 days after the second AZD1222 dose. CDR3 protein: CATGQGLVNQPQHF. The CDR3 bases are TGTGCCACGGGACAGGGGCTGGTAAATCAGCCCCAGCATTTT.